This T cell receptor (beta chain) emerged from a study of cytomegalovirus exposure and HLA in healthy donors. Primers: 60 Vbeta forward and 13 Jbeta reverse. The method was immunoSEQ multiplex PCR; TCRdb's version includes in-frame clones alone and lacks a portion of them. Of approximately 180,000 clones in the sample, approximately 82% were seen once. Concerning this clone itself: Its antigen remains unidentified.

Regarding the study as a whole: Many donors shared some public TCRs, even though most TCR sequences were rare. Differences between HLA loci emerged in a later analysis of TCR association rates, with DRB1 most and HLA-C fewest. Accurate HLA-A and HLA-B prediction from TCR beta sequences was reported for most subjects.

There were likely unrecorded immune exposures, though donors were nominally healthy when sampled. CDR3 length: 15 amino acids. V trimming: 4 bases; J trimming: 5 bases; junction bases outside the gene matches: 10. CDR1 and CDR2 from the germline V gene are MDHEN and SYDVKM. The chain couples TRBV28 to TRBJ2-7, with 8 bases that match TRBD1. The TCR sequence derives from a woman in her thirties in good health and CMV-seronegative. Sequenced input: PBMCs. DNA for the CDR3: TGTGCCAGCAGTTCCCCCCAGGGGGCGAAAGACGAGCAGTACTTC. Encoded protein: CASSSPQGAKDEQYF.